This entry lists 12 T cell receptor beta chains sequenced from one sample in a study of regulatory T cells in long-lasting Graves disease. Construction of TCR beta libraries relied on iRepertoire HTBI primers and on Arm-PCR targeting CDR3 regions. TCRdb re-analysed the multiplex PCR reads in MiXCR, keeping a single row per CDR3 protein. The sample shows over 250,000 distinct CDR3 sequences, 20% to 25% of them seen only once. Time point denoted: persistent/refractory GD, antithyroid drugs over 5 years with positive TRAb. RNA isolated from PBMCs was used to make the TCR library. The sample was peripheral blood mononuclear cells (PBMCs), taken when the disease was refractory, from a patient treated with antithyroid drugs. The origin of the receptors is a female donor with Graves disease.

The rearrangement joins TRBV6-5 to TRBJ2-7; D is possibly TRBD1 (5 bases). V was pared by 4 bases and J by 3 bases, with 7 bases between. The CDR3 is made up of 12 amino acids. Germline V CDR1 and CDR2: MNHEY, SVGAGI. The CDR3 protein is CASSSTVYEQYF. CDR3 nucleotide sequence: TGTGCCAGCAGTTCGACAGTCTACGAGCAGTACTTC.

This clonotype was found once. V gene TRBV19 combines with J gene TRBJ2-5; D is possibly TRBD2 (5 bases). Germline lookup yields CDR1 LNHDA and CDR2 SQIVND (reference sequence). V was shortened by 7 bases and J by 0 bases, with 9 bases between the two germline ends. The CDR3 has 13 amino acids. CDR3 loop: CASNEGHQETQYF. CDR3 nucleotides: TGTGCCAGTAATGAGGGCCACCAAGAGACCCAGTACTTC.

This clonotype was detected only a few times. The chain uses TRBV29-1 and TRBJ1-1; D perhaps matches TRBD1 (5 bases). CDR1 SQVTM and CDR2 ANQGSEA come from the germline V gene. The CDR3 spans 12 residues. This CDR3 reads CRAQGSGTEAFF. The CDR3 coding sequence is TGCAGAGCTCAGGGATCGGGCACTGAAGCTTTCTTT.

The chain joins TRBV5-1 to TRBJ2-3; D might be TRBD2 (6 bases). Trimming pared 6 bases from V and 0 bases from J, leaving 11 bases between. The CDR3 spans 14 residues. The V gene's germline CDR1 is SGHRS and CDR2 YFSETQ. The CDR3 DNA reads as TGCGCCAGCACCCGGGAGTGGAGCACAGATACGCAGTATTTT. Its translation: CASTREWSTDTQYF.

This clonotype appeared many times. The rearrangement uses TRBV12-3 or TRBV12-4 and TRBJ2-7; D gene uncertain. The V and J ends lost 3 bases and 3 bases respectively, with 12 bases between them. The CDR3 is 14 residues long. This CDR3 is CASSFGQAHYEQYF. CDR3 coding DNA: TGTGCCAGCAGTTTTGGGCAGGCCCACTACGAGCAGTACTTC.

This clonotype was counted many times. J is TRBJ2-7 and V is TRBV6-5, with 8 bases matching TRBD2. CDR3 length: 16 amino acids. Looked up from germline, CDR1 is MNHEY and CDR2 is SVGAGI. J gave up 6 bases and V 2 bases, and 12 bases lay outside the gene matches. DNA for the CDR3: TGTGCCAGCAGTTACGTGGGGCCCGACGGGACTAGCGAGCAGTACTTC. This encodes CASSYVGPDGTSEQYF.

In the case of this clonotype: The CDR3 end shows no conserved phenylalanine or tryptophan, and so a read error is likely. The chain couples TRBV28 to TRBJ2-5; tentative D call: TRBD1 (5 bases). The germline V and J ends were trimmed by 6 bases and 5 bases, with 19 bases remaining between them. CDR3 length equals 15 residues. The V gene's germline CDR1 is MDHEN and CDR2 SYDVKM. DNA of the CDR3: TGTGCCAGCAGACAGGCTGGCAGGGCGCGTGAGACCCAGTACTAC. This sequence encodes CASRQAGRARETQYY.

V usage is TRBV30 and J usage is TRBJ1-2; D perhaps matches TRBD1 (5 bases). Germline V CDR1 and CDR2: GTSNPN, SVGIG (reference sequence). Trimming took off 2 bases at V and 2 bases at J, with 6 bases between the two ends. This CDR3 has 12 amino acids. CDR3 sequence (DNA): TGTGCCTGGAGTTGGGGGAACTATGGCTACACCTTC. Protein product: CAWSWGNYGYTF.

The gene calls are TRBV24-1 and TRBJ1-5, with TRBD1 as a possible D gene (5 bases). The CDR3 has 16 residues. V lost 3 bases and J lost 0, with 11 bases in between. Germline CDR1 is KGHDR and CDR2 is SFDVKD. CDR3 loop: CATSDARDGSNQPQHF. The CDR3 region has the DNA TGTGCCACCAGTGATGCCCGGGACGGTAGCAATCAGCCCCAGCATTTT.

The V and J genes are TRBV5-6 and TRBJ2-1, with 11 bases aligning to TRBD2. Germline V lookup: CDR1 SGHDT, CDR2 YYEEEE. V dropped 0 bases and J dropped 0; count of bases not matched to a gene: 5. CDR3 length equals 18 residues. CDR3 sequence reads: CASSLGTSGWSSYNEQFF. DNA of the CDR3: TGTGCCAGCAGCTTGGGGACTAGCGGGTGGAGCTCCTACAATGAGCAGTTCTTC.

This clonotype was detected ten times or more. J is TRBJ2-7 and V is TRBV28; tentative D call: TRBD1 (6 bases). Trimming shortened V by 7 bases and J by 0 bases, and 13 bases separated the two germline ends. The CDR3 length is 14 residues. Germline V CDR1 and CDR2: MDHEN, SYDVKM. The CDR3 here is CASTRNRVSYEQYF. The DNA of the CDR3 is TGTGCCAGCACGCGCAACAGGGTCTCCTACGAGCAGTACTTC.

This clonotype was found once. This chain links TRBV20-1 with TRBJ2-7; tentative D call: TRBD1 (5 bases). Germline V gene lookup returns CDR1 DFQATT and CDR2 SNEGSKA (reference sequence). The CDR3 sequence is 15 residues long. Trimming removed 0 bases at V and 0 bases at J, with 12 bases between. CDR3 in DNA: TGCAGTGCTAGAGATCAGGTCCAGGGCTCCTACGAGCAGTACTTC. Amino acids: CSARDQVQGSYEQYF.